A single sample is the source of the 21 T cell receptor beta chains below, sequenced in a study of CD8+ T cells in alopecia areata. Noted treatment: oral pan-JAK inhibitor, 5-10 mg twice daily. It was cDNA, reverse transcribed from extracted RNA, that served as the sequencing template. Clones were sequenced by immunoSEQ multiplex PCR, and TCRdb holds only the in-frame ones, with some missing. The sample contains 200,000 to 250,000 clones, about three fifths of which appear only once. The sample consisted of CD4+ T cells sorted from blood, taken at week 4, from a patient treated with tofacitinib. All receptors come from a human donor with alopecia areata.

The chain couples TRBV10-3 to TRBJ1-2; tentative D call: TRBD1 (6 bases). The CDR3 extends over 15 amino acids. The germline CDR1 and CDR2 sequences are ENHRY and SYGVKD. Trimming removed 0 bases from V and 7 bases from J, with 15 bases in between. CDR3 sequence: CAISESNTGKAGYTF. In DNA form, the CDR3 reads TGTGCCATCAGTGAGTCGAACACAGGGAAGGCTGGCTACACCTTC.

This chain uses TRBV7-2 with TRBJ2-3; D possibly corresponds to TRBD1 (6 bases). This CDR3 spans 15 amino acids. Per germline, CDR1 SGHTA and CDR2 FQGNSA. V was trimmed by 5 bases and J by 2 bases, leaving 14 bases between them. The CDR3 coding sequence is TGTGCCAGCAGCAAAGGACAGACTCCCACAGATACGCAGTATTTT. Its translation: CASSKGQTPTDTQYF.

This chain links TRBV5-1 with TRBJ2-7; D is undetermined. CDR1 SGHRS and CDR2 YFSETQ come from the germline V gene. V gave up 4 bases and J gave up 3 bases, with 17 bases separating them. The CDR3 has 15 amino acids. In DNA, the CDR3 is TGCGCCAGCAGCCCCGGACCGAGTCGAGACTACGAGCAGTACTTC. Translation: CASSPGPSRDYEQYF.

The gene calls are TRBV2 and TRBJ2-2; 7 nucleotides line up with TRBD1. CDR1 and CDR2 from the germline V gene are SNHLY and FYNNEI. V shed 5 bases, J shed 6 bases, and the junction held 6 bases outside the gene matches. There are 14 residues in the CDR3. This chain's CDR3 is CASSSTGIAGELFF. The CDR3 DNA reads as TGTGCCAGCAGTTCGACAGGGATCGCCGGGGAGCTGTTTTTT.

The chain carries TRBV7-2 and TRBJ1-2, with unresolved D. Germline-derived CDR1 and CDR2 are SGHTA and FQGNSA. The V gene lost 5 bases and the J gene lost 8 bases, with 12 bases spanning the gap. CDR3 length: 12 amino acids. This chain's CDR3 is CASSPGPGGYTF. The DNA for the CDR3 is TGTGCCAGCAGCCCTGGACCCGGGGGCTACACCTTC.

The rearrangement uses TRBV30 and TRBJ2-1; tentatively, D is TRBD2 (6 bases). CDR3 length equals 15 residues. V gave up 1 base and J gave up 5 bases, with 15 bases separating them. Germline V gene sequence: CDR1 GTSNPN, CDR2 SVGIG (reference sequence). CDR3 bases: TGTGCCTGGAGTGGCCGCGGAGGGTATAACAATGAGCAGTTCTTC. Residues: CAWSGRGGYNNEQFF.

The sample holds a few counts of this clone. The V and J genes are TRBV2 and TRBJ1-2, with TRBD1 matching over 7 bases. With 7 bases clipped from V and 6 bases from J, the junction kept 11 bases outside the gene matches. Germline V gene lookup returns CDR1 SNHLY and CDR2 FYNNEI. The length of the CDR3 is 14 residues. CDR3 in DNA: TGTGCCAGCATCCTGACAGGGCAAGGAAATGGCTACACCTTC. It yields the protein CASILTGQGNGYTF.

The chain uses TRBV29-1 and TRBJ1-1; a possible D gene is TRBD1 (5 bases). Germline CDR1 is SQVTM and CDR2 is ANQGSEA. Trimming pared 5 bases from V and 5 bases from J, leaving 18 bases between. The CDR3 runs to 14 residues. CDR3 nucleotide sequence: TGCAGCGTTCCGGGACCTTTCGAAAGGACTGAAGCTTTCTTT. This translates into CSVPGPFERTEAFF.

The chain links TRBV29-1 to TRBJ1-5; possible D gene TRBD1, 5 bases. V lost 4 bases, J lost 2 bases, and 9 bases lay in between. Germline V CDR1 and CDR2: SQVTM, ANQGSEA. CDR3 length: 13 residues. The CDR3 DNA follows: TGCAGCGTTGCCAGGGCTGGCAATCAGCCCCAGCATTTT. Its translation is CSVARAGNQPQHF.

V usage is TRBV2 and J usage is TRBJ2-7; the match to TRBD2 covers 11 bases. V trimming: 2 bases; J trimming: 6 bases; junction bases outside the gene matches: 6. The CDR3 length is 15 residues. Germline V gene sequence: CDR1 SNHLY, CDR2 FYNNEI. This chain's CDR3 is CASSETTSGVSEQYF. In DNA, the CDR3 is TGTGCCAGCAGTGAAACGACTAGCGGGGTTAGCGAGCAGTACTTC.

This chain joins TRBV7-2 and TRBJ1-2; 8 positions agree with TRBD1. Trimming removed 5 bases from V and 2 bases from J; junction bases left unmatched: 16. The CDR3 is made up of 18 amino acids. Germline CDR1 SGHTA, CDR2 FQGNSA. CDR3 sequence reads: CASSRNLWGRTGNYGYTF. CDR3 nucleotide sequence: TGTGCCAGCAGCCGGAATCTTTGGGGCCGGACAGGGAACTATGGCTACACCTTC.

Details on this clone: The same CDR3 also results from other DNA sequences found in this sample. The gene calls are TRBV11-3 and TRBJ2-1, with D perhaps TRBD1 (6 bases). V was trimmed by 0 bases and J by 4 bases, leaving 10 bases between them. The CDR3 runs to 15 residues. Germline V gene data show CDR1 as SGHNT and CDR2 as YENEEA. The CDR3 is CASSLEAQGYNEQFF. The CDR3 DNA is TGTGCCAGCAGCTTAGAAGCTCAGGGGTACAATGAGCAGTTCTTC.

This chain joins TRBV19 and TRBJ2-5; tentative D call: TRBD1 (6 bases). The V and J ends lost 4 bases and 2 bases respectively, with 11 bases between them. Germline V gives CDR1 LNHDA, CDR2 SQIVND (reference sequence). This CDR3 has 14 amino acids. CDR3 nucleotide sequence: TGTGCCAGTAGTAGATCTCAGGGGCAAGAGACCCAGTACTTC. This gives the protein CASSRSQGQETQYF.

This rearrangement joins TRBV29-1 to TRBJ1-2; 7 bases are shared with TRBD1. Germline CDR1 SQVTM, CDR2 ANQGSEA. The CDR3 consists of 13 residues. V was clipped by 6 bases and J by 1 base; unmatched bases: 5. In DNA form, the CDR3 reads TGCAGCGTCGGGACAGAATATAACTATGGCTACACCTTC. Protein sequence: CSVGTEYNYGYTF.

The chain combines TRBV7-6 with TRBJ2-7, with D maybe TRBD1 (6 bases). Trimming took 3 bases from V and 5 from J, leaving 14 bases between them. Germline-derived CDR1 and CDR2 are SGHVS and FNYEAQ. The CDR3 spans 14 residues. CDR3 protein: CASSLPAGAHEQYF. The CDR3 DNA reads TGTGCCAGCAGCTTGCCAGCAGGGGCCCACGAGCAGTACTTC.

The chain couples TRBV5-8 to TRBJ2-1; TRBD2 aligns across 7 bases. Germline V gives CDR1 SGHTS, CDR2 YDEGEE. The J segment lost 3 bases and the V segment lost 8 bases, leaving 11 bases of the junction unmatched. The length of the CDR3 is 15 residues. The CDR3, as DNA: TGTGCCAGTATTGGGAGGGACTACCGCTACAATGAGCAGTTCTTC. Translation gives CASIGRDYRYNEQFF.

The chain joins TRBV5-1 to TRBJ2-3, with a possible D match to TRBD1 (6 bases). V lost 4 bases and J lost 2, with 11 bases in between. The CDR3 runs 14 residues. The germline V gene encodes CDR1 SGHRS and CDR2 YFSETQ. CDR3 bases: TGCGCCAGCAGCGTTGGACAGTCCACAGATACGCAGTATTTT. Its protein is CASSVGQSTDTQYF. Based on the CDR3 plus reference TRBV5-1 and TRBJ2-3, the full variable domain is KAGVTQTPRYLIKTRGQQVTLSCSPISGHRSVSWYQQTPGQGLQFLFEYFSETQRNKGNFPGRFSGRQFSNSRSEMNVSTLELGDSALYLCASSVGQSTDTQYFGPGTRLTVL.

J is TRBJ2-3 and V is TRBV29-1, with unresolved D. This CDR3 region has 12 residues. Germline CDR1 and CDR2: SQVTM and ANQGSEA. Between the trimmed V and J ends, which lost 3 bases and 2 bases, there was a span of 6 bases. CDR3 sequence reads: CSVEQNTDTQYF. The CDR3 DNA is TGCAGCGTTGAGCAGAACACAGATACGCAGTATTTT.

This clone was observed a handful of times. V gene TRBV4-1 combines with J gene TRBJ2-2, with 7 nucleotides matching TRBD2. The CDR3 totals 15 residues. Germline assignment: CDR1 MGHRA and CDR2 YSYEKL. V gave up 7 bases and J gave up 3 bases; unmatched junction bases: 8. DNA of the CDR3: TGCGCCAGCACTTCATCGGGGGGTTACACCGGGGAGCTGTTTTTT. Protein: CASTSSGGYTGELFF.

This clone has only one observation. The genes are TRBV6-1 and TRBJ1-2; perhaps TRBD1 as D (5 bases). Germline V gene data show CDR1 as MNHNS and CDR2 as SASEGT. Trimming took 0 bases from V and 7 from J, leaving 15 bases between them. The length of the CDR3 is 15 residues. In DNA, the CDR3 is TGTGCCAGCAGTGAAGCCGCGGGGGTCCGAGTTGGCTACACCTTC. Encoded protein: CASSEAAGVRVGYTF.

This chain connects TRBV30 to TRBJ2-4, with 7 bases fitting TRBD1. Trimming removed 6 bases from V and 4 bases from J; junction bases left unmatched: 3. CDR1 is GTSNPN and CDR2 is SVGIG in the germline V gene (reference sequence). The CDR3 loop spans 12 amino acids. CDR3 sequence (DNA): TGTGCCTGCCAGACAGGGAAAAACATTCAGTACTTC. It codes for CACQTGKNIQYF.